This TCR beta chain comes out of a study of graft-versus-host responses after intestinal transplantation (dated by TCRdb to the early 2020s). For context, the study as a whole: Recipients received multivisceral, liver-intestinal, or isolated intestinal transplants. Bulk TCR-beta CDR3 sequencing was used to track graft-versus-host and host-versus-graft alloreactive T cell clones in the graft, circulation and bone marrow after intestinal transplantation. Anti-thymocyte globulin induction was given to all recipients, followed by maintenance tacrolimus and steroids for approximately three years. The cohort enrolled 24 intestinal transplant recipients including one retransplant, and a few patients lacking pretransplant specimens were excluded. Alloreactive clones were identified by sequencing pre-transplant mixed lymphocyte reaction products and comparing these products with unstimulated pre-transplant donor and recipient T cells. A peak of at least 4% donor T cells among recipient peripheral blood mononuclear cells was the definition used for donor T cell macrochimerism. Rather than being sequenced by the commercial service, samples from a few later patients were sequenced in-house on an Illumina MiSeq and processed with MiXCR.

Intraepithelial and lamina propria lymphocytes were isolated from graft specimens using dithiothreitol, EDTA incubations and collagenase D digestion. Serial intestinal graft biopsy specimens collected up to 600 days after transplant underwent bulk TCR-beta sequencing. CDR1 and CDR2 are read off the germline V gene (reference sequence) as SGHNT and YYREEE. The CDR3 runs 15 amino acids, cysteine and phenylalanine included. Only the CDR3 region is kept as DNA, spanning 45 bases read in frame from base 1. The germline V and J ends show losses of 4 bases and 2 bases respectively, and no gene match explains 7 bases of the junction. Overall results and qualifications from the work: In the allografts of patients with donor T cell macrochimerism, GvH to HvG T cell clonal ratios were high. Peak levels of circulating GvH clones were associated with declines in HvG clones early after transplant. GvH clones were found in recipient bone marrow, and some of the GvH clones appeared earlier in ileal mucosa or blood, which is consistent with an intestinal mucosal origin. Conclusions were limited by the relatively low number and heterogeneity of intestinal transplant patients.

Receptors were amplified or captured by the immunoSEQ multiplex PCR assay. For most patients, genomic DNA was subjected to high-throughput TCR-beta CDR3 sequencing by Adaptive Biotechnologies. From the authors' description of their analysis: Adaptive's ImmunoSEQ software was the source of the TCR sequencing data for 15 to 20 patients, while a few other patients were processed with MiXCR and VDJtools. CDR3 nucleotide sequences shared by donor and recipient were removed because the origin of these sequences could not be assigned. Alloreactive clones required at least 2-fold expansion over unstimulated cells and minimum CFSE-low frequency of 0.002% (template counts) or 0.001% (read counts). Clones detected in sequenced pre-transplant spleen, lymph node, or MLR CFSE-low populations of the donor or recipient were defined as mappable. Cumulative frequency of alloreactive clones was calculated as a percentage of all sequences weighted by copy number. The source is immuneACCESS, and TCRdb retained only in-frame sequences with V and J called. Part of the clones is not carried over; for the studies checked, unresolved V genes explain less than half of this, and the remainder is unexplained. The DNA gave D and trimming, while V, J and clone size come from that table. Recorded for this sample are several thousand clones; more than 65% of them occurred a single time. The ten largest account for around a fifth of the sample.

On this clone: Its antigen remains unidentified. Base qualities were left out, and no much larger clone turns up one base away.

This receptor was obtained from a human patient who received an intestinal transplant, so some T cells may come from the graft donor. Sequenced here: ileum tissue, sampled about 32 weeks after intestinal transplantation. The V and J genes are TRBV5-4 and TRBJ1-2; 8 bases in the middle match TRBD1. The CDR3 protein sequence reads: CASSQDRVSNYGYTF. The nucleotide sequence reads TGTGCCAGCAGCCAGGACAGGGTTTCGAACTATGGCTACACCTTC. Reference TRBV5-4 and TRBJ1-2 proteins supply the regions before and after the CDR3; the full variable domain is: ETGVTQSPTHLIKTRGQQVTLRCSSQSGHNTVSWYQQALGQGPQFIFQYYREEENGRGNFPPRFSGLQFPNYSSELNVNALELDDSALYLCASSQDRVSNYGYTFGSGTRLTVV.